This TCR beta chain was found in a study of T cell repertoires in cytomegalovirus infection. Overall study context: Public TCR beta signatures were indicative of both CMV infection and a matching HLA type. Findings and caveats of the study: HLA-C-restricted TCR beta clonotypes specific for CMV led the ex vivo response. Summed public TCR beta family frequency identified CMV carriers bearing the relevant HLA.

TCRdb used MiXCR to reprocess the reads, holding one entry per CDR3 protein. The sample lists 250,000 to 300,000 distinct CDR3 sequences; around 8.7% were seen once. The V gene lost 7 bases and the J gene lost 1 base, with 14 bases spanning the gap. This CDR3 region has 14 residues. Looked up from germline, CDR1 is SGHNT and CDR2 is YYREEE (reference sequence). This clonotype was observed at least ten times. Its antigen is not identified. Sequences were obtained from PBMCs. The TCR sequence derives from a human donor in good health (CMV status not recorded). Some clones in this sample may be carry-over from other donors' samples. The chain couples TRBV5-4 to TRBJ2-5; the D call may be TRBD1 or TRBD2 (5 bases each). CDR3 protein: CASGVGEFQETQYF. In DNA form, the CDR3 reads TGTGCCAGCGGGGTGGGGGAATTCCAAGAGACCCAGTACTTC.